The 12 T cell receptor beta chains below all came from one sample that was sequenced in a study of blood T cell repertoires in COVID-19. The protocol was immunoSEQ multiplex PCR, while the TCRdb copy is restricted to in-frame clones and leaves out a portion. The data contain tens of thousands of clones, approximately 91% of them seen just once; the ten biggest clones take up about an eighth. The sample was peripheral blood. The receptors stem from a human donor with active COVID-19. The donor label of this sample is uncertain.

The chain combines TRBV2 with TRBJ1-5; 7 nucleotides line up with TRBD1. The CDR3 contains 15 residues. Germline loops: CDR1 SNHLY, CDR2 FYNNEI. V dropped 6 bases and J dropped 3; count of bases not matched to a gene: 8. The CDR3 protein is CASRGSTGHNQPQHF. In nucleotides, the CDR3 is TGTGCCAGCAGGGGGTCGACAGGGCACAATCAGCCCCAGCATTTT. Combining the CDR3 with reference TRBV2 and TRBJ1-5 gives the whole variable domain EPEVTQTPSHQVTQMGQEVILRCVPISNHLYFYWYRQILGQKVEFLVSFYNNEISEKSEIFDDQFSVERPDGSNFTLKIRSTKLEDSAMYFCASRGSTGHNQPQHFGDGTRLSIL.

This rearrangement joins TRBV28 to TRBJ1-1; D is ambiguous. Germline CDR1 MDHEN, CDR2 SYDVKM. CDR3 length equals 14 residues. Between the trimmed V and J ends, which lost 5 bases and 1 base, there was a span of 11 bases. The DNA of the CDR3 is TGTGCCAGCAGTCCCTCGACTCCGAACACTGAAGCTTTCTTT. Translation gives CASSPSTPNTEAFF.

This clone was counted only a few times. This chain connects TRBV7-2 to TRBJ1-5; no clear D gene. The CDR3 spans 13 residues. V was cut by 3 bases and J by 0 bases, with 3 bases left in between. Germline V gene data show CDR1 as SGHTA and CDR2 as FQGNSA. CDR3 region: CASSFNSNQPQHF. CDR3 sequence (DNA): TGTGCCAGCAGCTTTAATAGCAATCAGCCCCAGCATTTT.

This chain joins TRBV19 and TRBJ2-1, with D possibly matching TRBD1 (5 bases). CDR1 is LNHDA, CDR2 SQIVND, per germline (reference sequence). The CDR3 loop spans 16 amino acids. V lost 7 bases and J 4 bases, leaving 20 bases between the germline ends. This chain's CDR3 is CASKSYGQNYYNEQFF. In DNA form, the CDR3 reads TGTGCCAGTAAGTCTTACGGACAAAACTATTACAATGAGCAGTTCTTC.

In DNA form, the CDR3 reads TGTGCCAGCAGCAAGCGGGGGCTTAGCTCCTATAATTCACCCCTCCACTTT. It translates to CASSKRGLSSYNSPLHF. V and J are TRBV7-9 and TRBJ1-6; weak D call: TRBD1 (6 bases). CDR1 is SEHNR, CDR2 FQNEAQ, per germline (reference sequence). This CDR3 spans 17 amino acids. V lost 5 bases and J lost 0, with 14 bases in between.

V is TRBV7-9 and J is TRBJ2-3; TRBD2 matches 7 bases. Trimming removed 1 base from V and 3 bases from J; junction bases left unmatched: 7. The CDR3 extends over 16 amino acids. Looked up from germline, CDR1 is SEHNR and CDR2 is FQNEAQ (reference sequence). Written as DNA, the CDR3 is TGTGCCAGCAGCTTAGTACCCGGGAGGCTAACAGATACGCAGTATTTT. It translates to CASSLVPGRLTDTQYF.

This clone was seen just once. The CDR3 sequence: CASSWTSGMSDTQYF. In nucleotides, the CDR3 is TGTGCCAGCAGTTGGACTAGCGGGATGTCAGATACGCAGTATTTT. The chain combines TRBV28 with TRBJ2-3; 12 bases are shared with TRBD2. V lost 4 bases and J lost 4; bases outside the gene matches: 3. Germline V CDR1 and CDR2: MDHEN, SYDVKM. The CDR3 is 15 amino acids. Filled out from reference TRBV28 and TRBJ2-3, the complete variable domain reads DVKVTQSSRYLVKRTGEKVFLECVQDMDHENMFWYRQDPGLGLRLIYFSYDVKMKEKGDIPEGYSVSREKKERFSLILESASTNQTSMYLCASSWTSGMSDTQYFGPGTRLTVL.

The CDR3 is CSYRLEGSGRRAGELFF. The DNA of the CDR3 is TGCAGCTACCGTCTAGAAGGTAGCGGGAGAAGAGCCGGGGAGCTGTTTTTT. V is TRBV29-1 and J is TRBJ2-2, with 9 positions matching TRBD2. Germline V gives CDR1 SQVTM, CDR2 ANQGSEA. This CDR3 is built from 17 residues. The V segment lost 8 bases and the J segment 6 bases; nucleotides outside the gene matches: 19.

The chain employs TRBV11-2 and TRBJ1-5, with TRBD1 matching 7 bases. Germline V gives CDR1 SGHAT, CDR2 FQNNGV. The J segment lost 0 bases and the V segment lost 8 bases, leaving 19 bases of the junction unmatched. This CDR3 is built from 19 residues. The DNA for the CDR3 is TGTGCCAGCGCCGATCAAACAGGGGCGACGGGTTATAGCAATCAGCCCCAGCATTTT. This codes for CASADQTGATGYSNQPQHF.

This clone has only a few counts. The chain employs TRBV5-5 and TRBJ1-5; D call uncertain. From germline, CDR1 is SGHKS and CDR2 YYEKEE (reference sequence). V shed 0 bases and J shed 5 bases, with 6 bases lying between them. This CDR3 is 13 amino acids long. Here the CDR3 DNA reads TGTGCCAGCAGCTTGGAGCCCCATCAGCCCCAGCATTTT. It is translated as CASSLEPHQPQHF.

The chain carries TRBV24-1 and TRBJ1-2; D ambiguous. This CDR3 is 14 amino acids long. Germline CDR1 is KGHDR and CDR2 is SFDVKD. Trimming took 4 bases from V and 8 from J, leaving 16 bases between them. CDR3 residues: CATSDSDGVGGYTF. The DNA for the CDR3 is TGTGCCACCAGTGACTCGGACGGGGTTGGCGGCTACACCTTC.

The rearrangement links TRBV7-2 to TRBJ2-1; D is ambiguous. The CDR3 has 12 amino acids. Deletions cut 5 bases from V and 8 bases from J, with 10 bases between. Germline loops: CDR1 SGHTA, CDR2 FQGNSA. The CDR3 spells CASSLFNDEQFF. The CDR3 region has the DNA TGTGCCAGCAGCCTATTTAACGATGAGCAGTTCTTC.